Shown below are 4 T cell receptor beta chains from a single sample sequenced in a study of blood T cell repertoires in COVID-19. Measured with immunoSEQ multiplex PCR; TCRdb has only the in-frame clones, and not every one. Of about 330,000 clones listed, roughly 89% were seen once; the top ten hold approximately 9.9%. The sequenced sample consisted of peripheral blood. These receptors all come from a man aged 25 to 40 with COVID-19, enrolled during active disease.

The chain combines TRBV19 with TRBJ1-5, with 7 bases identical to TRBD1. Losses at the gene ends were 6 bases for V and 0 bases for J; bases not matched to a gene: 17. CDR3 length equals 19 residues. CDR1 LNHDA and CDR2 SQIVND come from the germline V gene (reference sequence). The CDR3: CASRQETGSAWNSNQPQHF. The CDR3 DNA follows: TGTGCCAGTAGGCAAGAGACAGGGTCTGCCTGGAATAGCAATCAGCCCCAGCATTTT.

The genes are TRBV7-3 and TRBJ2-5; TRBD2 might be the D (5 bases). This CDR3 has 17 amino acids. Germline CDR1 reads SGHTA; CDR2 reads FQGTGA. V shed 0 bases and J shed 2 bases, with 16 bases lying between them. CDR3 region: CASSLTSEGPIQETQYF. CDR3 nucleotides: TGTGCCAGCAGCTTAACGTCTGAGGGTCCCATACAAGAGACCCAGTACTTC.

The chain is built from TRBV5-4 and TRBJ2-7; 7 bases match TRBD2. The CDR3 consists of 15 residues. Germline CDR1 SGHNT, CDR2 YYREEE (reference sequence). Trimming cost V 6 bases and J 2 bases; bases outside gene matches: 11. CDR3: CASTPSGTFPYEQYF. The CDR3 region has the DNA TGTGCCAGCACCCCGAGCGGGACCTTTCCCTACGAGCAGTACTTC.

The V call is TRBV14, the J call TRBJ1-2; 9 bases agree with TRBD1. V was pared by 6 bases and J by 7 bases, with 6 bases of the junction left unmatched. Germline lookup yields CDR1 SGHDN and CDR2 FVKESK. The CDR3 totals 13 residues. The chain's CDR3 is CASRAGTGFGYTF. CDR3 coding DNA: TGTGCCAGCAGAGCCGGGACAGGGTTTGGCTACACCTTC.